Presented here are 26 T cell receptor beta chains from one specimen sequenced in a study of beta chain features in type 1 diabetes. What was sequenced were expressed TCRB transcripts, since all of the isolated RNA had been reverse transcribed. Profiled with immunoSEQ multiplex PCR; TCRdb holds only in-frame clones, not every one. The sample includes 55,000 to 80,000 clones, about 50% of them seen just once. The antigens these receptors bind are not known. Notes on the study in general: Moderate yet significant TCRB CDR3 shortening was seen in Type 1 diabetes patients in all four CD4+ subsets.

The specimen sequenced was central memory CD4+ T cells from blood. The source of these receptors is a man aged 25-45 years with type 1 diabetes.

The CDR3 is CASSLQVSTDTQYF. DNA of the CDR3: TGTGCCAGCAGTTTACAGGTCAGCACAGATACGCAGTATTTT. The chain links TRBV27 to TRBJ2-3; D is undetermined. The V and J ends lost 2 bases and 0 bases respectively, with 6 bases between them. Germline CDR1 reads MNHEY; CDR2 reads SMNVEV (reference sequence). There are 14 residues in the CDR3.

The chain joins TRBV6-1 to TRBJ2-2; the D is unclear. V lost 0 bases and J lost 13, with 12 bases in between. This CDR3 contains 13 residues. From germline, CDR1 is MNHNS and CDR2 SASEGT. CDR3: CASSEAPTIRLFF. DNA for the CDR3: TGTGCCAGCAGTGAAGCGCCGACAATACGGCTGTTTTTT.

The V call is TRBV15, the J call TRBJ2-3; D is unclear. Between the trimmed V and J ends, which lost 3 bases and 3 bases, there was a span of 10 bases. The germline V gene encodes CDR1 LNHNV and CDR2 YYDKDF (reference sequence). The CDR3 extends over 14 amino acids. CDR3 amino acids: CATSSSVKTDTQYF. CDR3 nucleotide sequence: TGTGCCACCAGCAGCTCGGTGAAAACAGATACGCAGTATTTT. Based on the CDR3 plus reference TRBV15 and TRBJ2-3, the full variable domain is DAMVIQNPRYQVTQFGKPVTLSCSQTLNHNVMYWYQQKSSQAPKLLFHYYDKDFNNEADTPDNFQSRRPNTSFCFLDIRSPGLGDTAMYLCATSSSVKTDTQYFGPGTRLTVL.

About this clone: Different DNA sequences within this sample yield the same CDR3. The chain employs TRBV7-9 and TRBJ2-2; TRBD2 matches 14 bases. V shed 4 bases and J 4 bases; nucleotides not matched to a gene: 2. The CDR3 sequence is 16 residues long. CDR1 and CDR2 from the germline V gene are SEHNR and FQNEAQ (reference sequence). This CDR3 is CASSSGLAGGTGELFF. CDR3 in DNA: TGTGCCAGCAGCTCCGGACTAGCGGGGGGCACCGGGGAGCTGTTTTTT.

V usage is TRBV6-1 and J usage is TRBJ2-7; 8 bases map to TRBD1. With V trimmed by 2 bases and J by 4 bases, 4 bases remained unmatched. The CDR3 runs to 14 residues. Germline assignment: CDR1 MNHNS and CDR2 SASEGT. CDR3 sequence: CASSEKGQAYEQYF. The CDR3, as DNA: TGTGCCAGCAGTGAAAAGGGACAGGCTTACGAGCAGTACTTC.

The genes are TRBV29-1 and TRBJ2-5; D may be TRBD2 (6 bases). Trimming left V 3 bases short and J 1 base short, with 9 bases between. The CDR3 consists of 13 residues. Germline V gene lookup returns CDR1 SQVTM and CDR2 ANQGSEA. CDR3 DNA: TGCAGCGTTGAGGGGGAGGTCCAAGAGACCCAGTACTTC. It encodes CSVEGEVQETQYF. Complete variable domain (other parts from reference TRBV29-1 and TRBJ2-5): SAVISQKPSRDICQRGTSLTIQCQVDSQVTMMFWYRQQPGQSLTLIATANQGSEATYESGFVIDKFPISRPNLTFSTLTVSNMSPEDSSIYLCSVEGEVQETQYFGPGTRLLVL.

The chain has TRBV10-1 and TRBJ2-1, with 9 bases fitting TRBD1. V lost 4 bases and J lost 7; bases outside the gene matches: 5. The length of the CDR3 is 14 residues. The germline V gene has CDR1 WNHNN and CDR2 SYGVQD (reference sequence). CDR3 sequence (DNA): TGCGCCAGCAGTGTGGGGACAGGGTGGAATGAGCAGTTCTTC. Its protein product is CASSVGTGWNEQFF.

The chain uses TRBV5-5 and TRBJ2-5, with D perhaps TRBD2 (5 bases). V was clipped by 0 bases and J by 5 bases, with 17 bases between them. The CDR3 runs to 16 residues. CDR1 is SGHKS and CDR2 is YYEKEE in the germline V gene (reference sequence). CDR3 sequence: CASSLADSQLGETQYF. The CDR3 coding sequence is TGTGCCAGCAGCTTGGCGGACTCCCAGCTTGGGGAGACCCAGTACTTC.

This clone showed up just a few times. The J gene is TRBJ1-3, the V gene TRBV11-2; perhaps TRBD1 as D (5 bases). Looked up from germline, CDR1 is SGHAT and CDR2 is FQNNGV. V gave up 2 bases and J gave up 0 bases, with 11 bases separating them. CDR3 size: 16 residues. The CDR3: CASSLRPDSSGNTIYF. CDR3 nucleotides: TGTGCCAGCAGCTTAAGGCCCGACAGCTCTGGAAACACCATATATTTT.

The V gene is TRBV10-2, the J gene TRBJ2-5; 8 bases fit TRBD1. The J call is doubtful: the DNA matches TRBJ2-7 better. The CDR3 contains 15 residues. CDR1 and CDR2 from the germline V gene are WSHSY and SAAADI. As DNA, the CDR3 is TGCGCCAGCTCTCATTTCGGGGACAGGAACTACGAGCAGTACTTC. The encoded protein is CASSHFGDRNYEQYF.

This chain connects TRBV6-5 to TRBJ2-5; D may be TRBD2 (6 bases). The J call may be incorrect, as the DNA end agrees better with TRBJ2-7. The CDR3 has 13 residues. Looked up from germline, CDR1 is MNHEY and CDR2 is SVGAGI. For the CDR3, the DNA is TGTGCCACAACCGGGACTCAGGCCTACGAGCAGTACTTC. This translates into CATTGTQAYEQYF.

The chain has TRBV28 and TRBJ1-4, with a weak D call TRBD1 (5 bases). The CDR3 has 13 amino acids. From germline, CDR1 is MDHEN and CDR2 SYDVKM. The V gene lost 3 bases and the J gene lost 5 bases, with 7 bases spanning the gap. CDR3 DNA sequence: TGTGCCAGCAGTTTTGGGGGGAATGAAAAACTGTTTTTT. Translated, it gives CASSFGGNEKLFF.

V gene TRBV7-2 combines with J gene TRBJ1-6; a possible D gene is TRBD1 (5 bases). Trimming left V 4 bases short and J 9 bases short, with 19 bases between. The CDR3 runs to 16 residues. Looked up from germline, CDR1 is SGHTA and CDR2 is FQGNSA. The CDR3 is CASSSGPGTGSSPLHF. The CDR3 region has the DNA TGTGCCAGCAGCTCAGGACCGGGGACCGGGAGTTCACCCCTCCACTTT. Complete variable domain (other parts from reference TRBV7-2 and TRBJ1-6): GAGVSQSPSNKVTEKGKDVELRCDPISGHTALYWYRQSLGQGLEFLIYFQGNSAPDKSGLPSDRFSAERTGGSVSTLTIQRTQQEDSAVYLCASSSGPGTGSSPLHFGNGTRLTVT.

This clone was seen only a few times. The chain combines TRBV5-1 with TRBJ1-2, with D perhaps matching TRBD1 (5 bases). The germline V and J ends were trimmed by 0 bases and 4 bases, with 10 bases remaining between them. The CDR3 covers 14 residues. The germline V gene has CDR1 SGHRS and CDR2 YFSETQ. CDR3 in amino acids: CASSLAQGSYGYTF. The CDR3 DNA reads as TGCGCCAGCAGCTTGGCGCAGGGCTCCTATGGCTACACCTTC.

This clone was observed a single time. V gene TRBV5-1 combines with J gene TRBJ2-2; 7 positions agree with TRBD1. The CDR3 is 14 residues long. From germline, CDR1 is SGHRS and CDR2 YFSETQ. V shed 5 bases and J 6 bases; nucleotides not matched to a gene: 7. The CDR3 DNA reads as TGCGCCAGCAGTTTAGGGGGCCCCCCCGGGGAGCTGTTTTTT. The encoded protein is CASSLGGPPGELFF.

The chain is built from TRBV12-5 and TRBJ1-5, with D perhaps matching TRBD1 (5 bases). The V end lost 2 bases, the J end lost 4 bases, and 6 bases lay between the germline ends. Germline V lookup: CDR1 LGHNT, CDR2 FRNRAP. This CDR3 is 13 amino acids long. CDR3 in DNA: TGTGCTAGTGGTTTGCAGGGAAATCAGCCCCAGCATTTT. This codes for CASGLQGNQPQHF.

The chain employs TRBV5-1 and TRBJ2-7; possibly TRBD2 for D (7 bases). This CDR3 is 12 amino acids long. Germline lookup yields CDR1 SGHRS and CDR2 YFSETQ. V was trimmed by 5 bases and J by 10 bases, leaving 16 bases between them. This CDR3 is CASRSGEGPQYF. CDR3 bases: TGCGCCAGCAGATCAGGGGAGGGACCACAGTACTTC.

The chain carries TRBV6-1 and TRBJ1-5; D might be TRBD1 (6 bases). The germline V gene encodes CDR1 MNHNS and CDR2 SASEGT. Trimming took 4 bases from V and 2 from J, leaving 12 bases between them. This CDR3 spans 15 amino acids. Written as DNA, the CDR3 is TGTGCCAGCAGTGGTTGGGGGCCTGGCAATCAGCCCCAGCATTTT. Protein product: CASSGWGPGNQPQHF.

The chain has TRBV7-9 and TRBJ2-7, with TRBD2 matching over 8 bases. The V gene end was trimmed by 3 bases and the J gene end by 2 bases; junction bases not matched to a gene: 6. Germline V lookup: CDR1 SEHNR, CDR2 FQNEAQ (reference sequence). The CDR3 has 15 amino acids. CDR3 sequence reads: CASSFGIAGTYEQYF. In nucleotides, the CDR3 is TGTGCCAGCAGCTTCGGGATAGCGGGGACCTACGAGCAGTACTTC.

This rearrangement joins TRBV18 to TRBJ2-3; D ambiguous. With 6 bases removed from V and 0 bases from J, the gap between germline ends came to 10 bases. The CDR3 runs 14 residues. The germline gives CDR1 KGHSH, CDR2 LQKENI. CDR3 in DNA: TGTGCCAGCTCTAATAGTCGTAGCACAGATACGCAGTATTTT. Encoded protein: CASSNSRSTDTQYF.

This clone showed up just a few times. The chain couples TRBV5-1 to TRBJ2-7, with 16 bases identical to TRBD2. CDR3 size: 17 residues. V dropped 0 bases and J dropped 2; count of bases not matched to a gene: 2. CDR1 and CDR2 (germline): SGHRS, YFSETQ. CDR3 coding DNA: TGCGCCAGCAGCTTGGTAGGGACTAGCGGGAGGGCCTACGAGCAGTACTTC. It specifies CASSLVGTSGRAYEQYF.

V is TRBV2 and J is TRBJ2-6, with D possibly TRBD2 on 5 matching bases. The CDR3 is 15 residues long. CDR1 is SNHLY, CDR2 FYNNEI, per germline. V gave up 5 bases and J gave up 0 bases, with 8 bases separating them. CDR3 in amino acids: CASSRDPSGANVLTF. The CDR3 DNA follows: TGTGCCAGCAGTCGGGATCCCTCTGGGGCCAACGTCCTGACTTTC.

V and J are TRBV9 and TRBJ1-1; tentatively, D is TRBD1 (5 bases). Deletions cut 5 bases from V and 0 bases from J, with 17 bases between. Germline CDR1 reads SGDLS; CDR2 reads YYNGEE. This CDR3 has 16 residues. CDR3 in DNA: TGTGCCAGCAGTGAAGTCAGGGTAGGGTTGAACACTGAAGCTTTCTTT. As protein: CASSEVRVGLNTEAFF.

V and J are TRBV4-1 and TRBJ1-6; 7 bases are shared with TRBD1. This CDR3 spans 17 amino acids. Trimming took 0 bases from V and 0 from J; bases not matched to a gene: 2. Germline V gene data show CDR1 as MGHRA and CDR2 as YSYEKL. The CDR3 bases are TGCGCCAGCAGCCAAGAGCAGGGGGGCTCCTATAATTCACCCCTCCACTTT. This gives the protein CASSQEQGGSYNSPLHF.

There are a few counts of this clone. The chain has TRBV4-2 and TRBJ2-5; 9 bases match TRBD2. V shed 3 bases, J shed 11 bases, and the junction held 22 bases outside the gene matches. Germline-derived CDR1 and CDR2 are LGHNA and YNFKEQ. CDR3 length equals 18 residues. This chain's CDR3 is CASSQRLSGGPRGWEQYF. The CDR3 bases are TGTGCCAGCAGCCAGCGCCTTAGCGGGGGACCGCGAGGGTGGGAGCAGTACTTC.

The V gene is TRBV7-8, the J gene TRBJ1-4, with D uncertain. This CDR3 has 14 residues. The V gene lost 5 bases and the J gene lost 3 bases, with 10 bases spanning the gap. Germline lookup yields CDR1 SGHVS and CDR2 FQNEAQ. In DNA, the CDR3 is TGTGCCAGCAGCCCCTTTGGGCCTAATGAAAAACTGTTTTTT. It specifies CASSPFGPNEKLFF. Filled out from reference TRBV7-8 and TRBJ1-4, the complete variable domain reads GAGVSQSPRYKVAKRGQDVALRCDPISGHVSLFWYQQALGQGPEFLTYFQNEAQLDKSGLPSDRFFAERPEGSVSTLKIQRTQQEDSAVYLCASSPFGPNEKLFFGSGTQLSVL.